This T cell receptor beta chain was captured by sequencing in a study of blood T cell repertoires in COVID-19. Study background: Samples representing acute and convalescent COVID-19 were sourced from the United States, Italy and Spain. The analysed material was cDNA or gDNA that came from T cells, B-cell-depleted T cells, or PBMCs.

Authors' data handling: From reference gene primer amplification, estimates of nucleated cell counts were derived. The table came from immunoSEQ multiplex PCR; TCRdb's copy has only in-frame clones and leaves some out. V, J and clone size are those of that table, while D and trimming were read from the DNA. This sample has 200,000 to 300,000 clones, with almost 85% found just once. The TCR originated in a woman of 80 years or more with acute or convalescent COVID-19. Sequencing was done on a sample of peripheral blood.

CDR3 nucleotides: TGTGCCAGCAGCTTAGGAATACGGCTAGCCCGACGCACCGGGGAGCTGTTTTTT. Translating it yields CASSLGIRLARRTGELFF. The chain is built from TRBV7-2 and TRBJ2-2, with TRBD2 as a possible D gene (5 bases). The V end lost 1 base, the J end lost 4 bases, and 19 bases lay between the germline ends. The germline V gene encodes CDR1 SGHTA and CDR2 FQGNSA. The CDR3 is made up of 18 amino acids.